This entry lists 19 T cell receptor beta chains sequenced from one sample in a study of blood T cell repertoires in COVID-19. Sequencing used immunoSEQ multiplex PCR; TCRdb keeps in-frame clones, though not all of them. The table shows 65,000 to 85,000 clones, with around 91% occurring only once. Sequencing was done on a sample of peripheral blood. Receptor source: a human donor in a cohort sampled during active COVID-19.

This clone was seen more than once but under ten times. The CDR3: CASSTQGTGELFF. The CDR3 DNA reads as TGCGCCAGCAGCACACAGGGTACCGGGGAGCTGTTTTTT. The rearrangement joins TRBV4-3 to TRBJ2-2, with D tentatively TRBD1 (6 bases). Trimming cost V 5 bases and J 5 bases, with 9 bases left between them. The CDR3 runs to 13 residues. Germline V gene lookup returns CDR1 LGHNA and CDR2 YSLEER.

The gene calls are TRBV18 and TRBJ1-2, with 9 bases lining up with TRBD1. The CDR3 runs 18 residues. V lost 2 bases and J lost 6; bases outside the gene matches: 16. Germline V gene sequence: CDR1 KGHSH, CDR2 LQKENI. CDR3 residues: CASSPTPAGQGTANGYTF. CDR3 in DNA: TGTGCCAGCTCACCAACTCCGGCTGGACAGGGGACGGCTAATGGCTACACCTTC.

This chain uses TRBV3-1 (or the pseudogene TRBV3-2) with TRBJ2-7; 9 positions match TRBD1. The CDR3 runs 16 residues. The V segment lost 2 bases and the J segment 1 base; nucleotides outside the gene matches: 6. The V gene's germline CDR1 is LGHDT and CDR2 YNNKEL (reference sequence). The CDR3 is CASSQIPGQGSYEQYF. The CDR3 region has the DNA TGTGCCAGCAGCCAAATCCCGGGACAGGGTTCCTACGAGCAGTACTTC.

A word on this clone: The same CDR3 is also encoded by other DNA sequences in this sample. The chain has TRBV19 and TRBJ1-6; 8 positions match TRBD1. The V gene end was trimmed by 3 bases and the J gene end by 6 bases; junction bases not matched to a gene: 1. CDR1 is LNHDA, CDR2 SQIVND, per germline (reference sequence). The CDR3 contains 14 residues. The CDR3 DNA reads TGTGCCAGTAGTATCGGACAGGGTAATTCACCCCTCCACTTT. Its protein is CASSIGQGNSPLHF.

The chain combines TRBV7-2 with TRBJ1-1, with a possible D match to TRBD1 (6 bases). The CDR3 loop spans 13 amino acids. Germline CDR1 is SGHTA and CDR2 is FQGNSA. V gave up 2 bases and J gave up 6 bases, with 10 bases separating them. The CDR3 here is CASSLQGGAEAFF. CDR3 coding DNA: TGTGCCAGCAGCTTACAAGGGGGGGCTGAAGCTTTCTTT.

The chain has TRBV6-5 and TRBJ1-2; 11 bases agree with TRBD1. V dropped 6 bases and J dropped 5; count of bases not matched to a gene: 2. The CDR3 covers 13 residues. Germline V CDR1 and CDR2: MNHEY, SVGAGI. This chain's CDR3 is CASSRDRGYGYTF. The DNA of the CDR3 is TGTGCCAGCAGCCGGGACAGGGGGTATGGCTACACCTTC.

V is TRBV7-8 and J is TRBJ1-6, with no clear D. This CDR3 comprises 18 residues. With 1 base removed from V and 0 bases from J, the gap between germline ends came to 13 bases. Germline lookup yields CDR1 SGHVS and CDR2 FQNEAQ. The CDR3 here is CASSLGETPASYNSPLHF. In DNA form, the CDR3 reads TGTGCCAGCAGCTTAGGGGAGACTCCAGCCTCCTATAATTCACCCCTCCACTTT.

The rearrangement links TRBV4-3 to TRBJ2-7, with D perhaps matching TRBD1 (6 bases). The CDR3 has 16 amino acids. The ends were cut back, 3 bases at V and 0 bases at J, with 15 bases in the middle. Germline V gene lookup returns CDR1 LGHNA and CDR2 YSLEER. The DNA of the CDR3 is TGCGCCAGCAGCCAGACTGCCGGGACACTCTCCTACGAGCAGTACTTC. This gives the protein CASSQTAGTLSYEQYF.

The chain uses TRBV6-5 and TRBJ1-2, with no clear D. The CDR3 spans 15 residues. Per the germline V gene, CDR1 is MNHEY and CDR2 is SVGAGI. Trimming pared 2 bases from V and 8 bases from J, leaving 18 bases between. CDR3 in DNA: TGTGCCAGCAGTTACACCGGACTTTTAACTTTCGGCTACACCTTC. Its protein is CASSYTGLLTFGYTF.

The CDR3 region is CASSNPSGPISEQFF. The CDR3 nucleotides are TGTGCCAGCAGCAACCCTAGCGGGCCGATAAGTGAGCAGTTCTTC. This sequence joins TRBV21-1 and TRBJ2-1; the table's TRBD2 call for D was not verified on the DNA. TRBV21-1 is a pseudogene locus. The CDR3 consists of 15 residues.

The CDR3 DNA sequence: TGTGCCAGTGCCAGGACAGGACTCCTCGGCACAGATACGCAGTATTTT. Translated, it gives CASARTGLLGTDTQYF. The gene calls are TRBV7-2 and TRBJ2-3; 7 bases map to TRBD1. V lost 9 bases, J lost 1 base, and 13 bases stayed unmatched. From germline, CDR1 is SGHTA and CDR2 FQGNSA. The CDR3 runs to 16 residues. Drawing the rest from reference TRBV7-2 and TRBJ2-3, the complete variable domain is GAGVSQSPSNKVTEKGKDVELRCDPISGHTALYWYRQSLGQGLEFLIYFQGNSAPDKSGLPSDRFSAERTGGSVSTLTIQRTQQEDSAVYLCASARTGLLGTDTQYFGPGTRLTVL.

The chain carries TRBV29-1 and TRBJ2-7, with 11 bases fitting TRBD1. The germline V gene encodes CDR1 SQVTM and CDR2 ANQGSEA. The CDR3 runs 16 residues. The V segment lost 2 bases and the J segment 5 bases; nucleotides outside the gene matches: 11. CDR3 DNA sequence: TGCAGCGTTGAAATTCCTGGACAGGGGGCGAGGAACGAGCAGTACTTC. Amino acid sequence: CSVEIPGQGARNEQYF.

This chain connects TRBV5-1 to TRBJ2-7; D is perhaps TRBD1 (6 bases). In germline, CDR1 is SGHRS, CDR2 YFSETQ. The CDR3 totals 15 residues. The V gene lost 1 base and the J gene lost 4 bases, with 15 bases spanning the gap. This chain's CDR3 is CASSLSWGPQYEQYF. CDR3 nucleotides: TGCGCCAGCAGCTTGAGTTGGGGGCCCCAATACGAGCAGTACTTC. The full variable domain, its missing parts supplied by reference TRBV5-1 and TRBJ2-7, is KAGVTQTPRYLIKTRGQQVTLSCSPISGHRSVSWYQQTPGQGLQFLFEYFSETQRNKGNFPGRFSGRQFSNSRSEMNVSTLELGDSALYLCASSLSWGPQYEQYFGPGTRLTVT.

V usage is TRBV9 and J usage is TRBJ1-1, with D hard to call. Per the germline V gene, CDR1 is SGDLS and CDR2 is YYNGEE. The germline V and J ends were trimmed by 6 bases and 0 bases, with 9 bases remaining between them. The CDR3 is 13 residues long. The CDR3 is CASTASMNTEAFF. The CDR3 DNA follows: TGTGCCAGCACCGCGTCCATGAACACTGAAGCTTTCTTT.

On this clone: Other DNA sequences from this sample encode an identical CDR3 as well. The chain joins TRBV7-3 to TRBJ2-5; no firm D call. The CDR3 is 13 amino acids. V was cut by 2 bases and J by 2 bases, with 6 bases left in between. CDR1 and CDR2 from the germline V gene are SGHTA and FQGTGA. CDR3 sequence: CASSLLGQETQYF. CDR3 nucleotide sequence: TGTGCCAGCAGCTTACTCGGGCAAGAGACCCAGTACTTC.

The chain has TRBV6-5 and TRBJ1-5, with a weak D call TRBD1 (6 bases). V dropped 0 bases and J dropped 6 bases, with 12 bases sitting between them. CDR1 MNHEY and CDR2 SVGAGI come from the germline V gene. The CDR3 totals 15 residues. CDR3 nucleotides: TGTGCCAGCAGTTACTCGCAGGGGTTAGGTCAGCCCCAGCATTTT. Encoded protein: CASSYSQGLGQPQHF.

The chain couples TRBV6-2 or TRBV6-3 to TRBJ2-3; TRBD2 agrees at 7 bases. Trimming cost V 5 bases and J 6 bases; bases outside gene matches: 17. Germline lookup yields CDR1 MNHEY and CDR2 SVGEGT. CDR3 size: 17 residues. CDR3 loop: CASSTNGGGSLSDTQYF. The DNA of the CDR3 is TGTGCCAGCAGTACCAATGGGGGGGGTTCTCTATCGGATACGCAGTATTTT.

The table lists this clone with a count of one. The chain joins TRBV18 to TRBJ2-5; TRBD2 matches at 9 bases. Germline lookup yields CDR1 KGHSH and CDR2 LQKENI. The CDR3 is 15 amino acids. V lost 4 bases to trimming and J lost 2 bases; unmatched junction nucleotides: 5. The CDR3 DNA sequence: TGTGCCAGCTCACGGGGGACTAGCCCTCAAGAGACCCAGTACTTC. Its translation is CASSRGTSPQETQYF.

The chain employs TRBV30 and TRBJ2-5, with 7 bases aligning to TRBD1. CDR1 is GTSNPN and CDR2 is SVGIG in the germline V gene (reference sequence). The CDR3 sequence is 14 residues long. The V segment lost 1 base and the J segment 1 base; nucleotides outside the gene matches: 3. CDR3 sequence: CAWSGGQLQETQYF. The CDR3, as DNA: TGTGCCTGGAGTGGGGGACAGCTCCAAGAGACCCAGTACTTC.